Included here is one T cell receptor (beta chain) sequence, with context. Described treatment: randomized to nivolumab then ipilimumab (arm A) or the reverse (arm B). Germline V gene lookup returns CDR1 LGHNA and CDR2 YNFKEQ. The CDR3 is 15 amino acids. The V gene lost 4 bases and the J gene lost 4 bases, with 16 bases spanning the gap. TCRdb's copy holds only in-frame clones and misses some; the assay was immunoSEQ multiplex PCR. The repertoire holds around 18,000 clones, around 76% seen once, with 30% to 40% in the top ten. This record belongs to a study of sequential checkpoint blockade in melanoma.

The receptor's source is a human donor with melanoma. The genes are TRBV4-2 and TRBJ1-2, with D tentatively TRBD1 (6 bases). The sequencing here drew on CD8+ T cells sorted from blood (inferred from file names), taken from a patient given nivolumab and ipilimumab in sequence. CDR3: CASSRSLGATYGYTF. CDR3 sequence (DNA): TGTGCCAGCAGCCGGTCATTGGGGGCGACCTATGGCTACACCTTC.